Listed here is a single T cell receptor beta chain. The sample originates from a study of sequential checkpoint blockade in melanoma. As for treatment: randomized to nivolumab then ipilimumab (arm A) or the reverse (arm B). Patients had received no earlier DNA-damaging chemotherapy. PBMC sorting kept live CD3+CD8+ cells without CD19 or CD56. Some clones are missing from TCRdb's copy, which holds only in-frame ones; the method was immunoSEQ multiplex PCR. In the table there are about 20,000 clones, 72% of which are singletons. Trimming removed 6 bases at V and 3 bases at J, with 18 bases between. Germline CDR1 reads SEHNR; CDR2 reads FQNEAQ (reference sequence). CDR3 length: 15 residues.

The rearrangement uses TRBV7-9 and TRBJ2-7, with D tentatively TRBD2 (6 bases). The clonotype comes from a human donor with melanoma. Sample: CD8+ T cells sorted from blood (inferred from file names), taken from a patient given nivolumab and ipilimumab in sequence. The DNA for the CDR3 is TGTGCCAGCAGTCACCTAGCGCCAGGATTCTACGAGCAGTACTTC. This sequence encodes CASSHLAPGFYEQYF.